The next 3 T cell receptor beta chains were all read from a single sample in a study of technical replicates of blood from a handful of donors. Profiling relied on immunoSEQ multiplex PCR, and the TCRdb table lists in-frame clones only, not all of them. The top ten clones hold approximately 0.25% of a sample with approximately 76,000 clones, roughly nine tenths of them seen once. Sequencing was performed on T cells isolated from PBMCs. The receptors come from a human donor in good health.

CDR3 sequence reads: CASNPTSSGANVLTF. The DNA of the CDR3 is TGTGCCAGTAACCCTACCTCCTCTGGGGCCAACGTCCTGACTTTC. The chain employs TRBV19 and TRBJ2-6; D gene unclear. Between the trimmed V and J ends, which lost 7 bases and 0 bases, there was a span of 10 bases. The CDR3 consists of 15 residues. Germline CDR1 LNHDA, CDR2 SQIVND (reference sequence).

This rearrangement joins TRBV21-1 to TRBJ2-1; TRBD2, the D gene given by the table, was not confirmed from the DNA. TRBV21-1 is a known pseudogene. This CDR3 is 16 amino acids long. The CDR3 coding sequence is TGTGCCAGCAGCAAATTTTATGGAGGATCCTACAATGAGCAGTTCTTC. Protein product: CASSKFYGGSYNEQFF.

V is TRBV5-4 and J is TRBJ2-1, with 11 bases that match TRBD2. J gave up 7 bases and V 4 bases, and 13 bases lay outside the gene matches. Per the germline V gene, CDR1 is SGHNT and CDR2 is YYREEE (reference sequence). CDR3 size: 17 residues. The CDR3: CASSIPSGGRSENEQFF. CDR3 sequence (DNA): TGTGCCAGCAGCATCCCTAGCGGGGGGAGATCGGAGAATGAGCAGTTCTTC.